The sequence of this TCR beta chain was determined in a study of cytomegalovirus exposure and HLA in healthy donors. The CDR3 loop spans 16 amino acids. The trim removed 9 bases at V and 3 bases at J, leaving 8 bases unmatched. From germline, CDR1 is ENHRY and CDR2 SYGVKD. Method: immunoSEQ multiplex PCR; TCRdb's copy keeps in-frame clones and lacks some. The sample yields about 66,000 clones, 90% to 97% seen once. This clone was recorded only once. The chain couples TRBV10-3 to TRBJ2-3; TRBD2 agrees at 14 bases. The sample consisted of PBMCs. This TCR derives from a young man in good health and CMV-seronegative. In nucleotides, the CDR3 is TGTGCCATTGGGACTAGCGGGAGAGGCCCGACAGATACGCAGTATTTT. Amino acid sequence: CAIGTSGRGPTDTQYF.